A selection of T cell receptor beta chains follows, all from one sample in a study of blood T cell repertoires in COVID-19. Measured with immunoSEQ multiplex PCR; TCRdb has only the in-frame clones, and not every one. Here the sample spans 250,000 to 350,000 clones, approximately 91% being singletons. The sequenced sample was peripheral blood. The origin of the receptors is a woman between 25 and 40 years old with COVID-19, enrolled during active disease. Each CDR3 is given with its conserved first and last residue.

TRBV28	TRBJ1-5	CASSFIRGYSNQPQHF
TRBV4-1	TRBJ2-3	CASSQDSLAGATDTQYF
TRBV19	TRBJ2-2	CASRDRLAGDVGELFF
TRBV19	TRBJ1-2	CASNSRDTYGYTF
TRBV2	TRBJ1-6	CASSAGQGYNSPLHF
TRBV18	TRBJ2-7	CASSPGTAYEQYF
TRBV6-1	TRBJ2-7	CASSEVWGVIYEQYF
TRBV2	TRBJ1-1	CASSGQGRSTEAFF
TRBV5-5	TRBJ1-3	CASSTGQGAGNTIYF
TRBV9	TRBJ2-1	CASSVDRSARYSYNEQFF
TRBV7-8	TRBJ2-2	CASSLGLANTGELFF
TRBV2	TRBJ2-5	CASSPGQARGETQYF
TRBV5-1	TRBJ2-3	CASSLRQGGDTQYF
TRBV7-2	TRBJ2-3	CASSLLGGRLGTDTQYF
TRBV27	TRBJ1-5	CASRSGVDQPQHF
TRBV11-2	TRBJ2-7	CASSLGPADGGEQYF
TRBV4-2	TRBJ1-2	CASSQDQGARGYTF
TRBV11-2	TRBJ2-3	CASSFQGVNTDTQYF
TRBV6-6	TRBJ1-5	CASIDRNSNQPQHF
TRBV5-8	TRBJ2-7	CASSPKGGQLYEQYF
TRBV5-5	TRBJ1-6	CASSLAWEGSSPLHF
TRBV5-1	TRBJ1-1	CASSPPGQGHTEAFF
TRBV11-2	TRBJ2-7	CASSPGLGQSYEQYF
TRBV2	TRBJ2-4	CATQGAVLAKNIQYF
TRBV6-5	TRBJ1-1	CASSLDRDTEAFF
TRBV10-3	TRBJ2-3	CAISEGQAPSTDTQYF
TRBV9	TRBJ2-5	CASSVGIRTGAQETQYF
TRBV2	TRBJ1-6	CASSDMRDNSPLHF
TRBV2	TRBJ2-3	CASSRGGQSTDTQYF
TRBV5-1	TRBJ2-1	CASSSLAGGRYEQFF
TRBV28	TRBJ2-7	CASSLGSPSGSEEQYF
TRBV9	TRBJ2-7	CASSTRVMGEQYF
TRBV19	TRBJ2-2	CASRPLRGVNTGELFF
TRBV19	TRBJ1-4	CASSPILGTNEKLFF
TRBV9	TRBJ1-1	CASSAGGSTEAFF
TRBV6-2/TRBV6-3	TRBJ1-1	CASSQRQANTEAFF
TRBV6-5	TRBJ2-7	CASKASPYEQYF
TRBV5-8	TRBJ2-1	CASSPGKSYNEQFF
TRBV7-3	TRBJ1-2	CASSLMAQGGGYTF
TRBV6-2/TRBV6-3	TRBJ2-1	CASSYAGRNEQFF
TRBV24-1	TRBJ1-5	CATSDPGQSGGNQPQHF
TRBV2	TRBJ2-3	CASSEVHQRGTQYF
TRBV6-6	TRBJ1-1	CASSPSTEAFF
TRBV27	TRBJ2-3	CASSYYREGYTQYF
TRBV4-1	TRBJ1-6	CASSLWVPKGAGNSPLHF
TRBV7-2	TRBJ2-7	CASSLALMGSYEQYF
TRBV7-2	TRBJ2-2	CASSPRTSGITGELFF
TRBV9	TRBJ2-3	CASSVVGRGTDTQYF